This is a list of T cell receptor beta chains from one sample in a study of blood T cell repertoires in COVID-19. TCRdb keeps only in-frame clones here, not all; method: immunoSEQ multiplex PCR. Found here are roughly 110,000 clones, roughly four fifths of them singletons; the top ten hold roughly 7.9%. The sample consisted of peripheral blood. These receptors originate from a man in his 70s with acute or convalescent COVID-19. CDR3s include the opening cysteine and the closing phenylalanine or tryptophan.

CDR3: CATSSSGGGSPLHF
V: TRBV15

CDR3: CASSLAPPGETQYF
V: TRBV5-1

CDR3: CASSMTVTNSPLHF
V: TRBV5-1

CDR3: CASSPGVTEAFF
V: TRBV5-1

CDR3: CASSLAFQLMYGNTEAFF
V: TRBV11-1

CDR3: CASSLGYGQGKNEQFF
V: TRBV5-4

CDR3: CASSRTSGGSEVQYF
V: TRBV5-6

CDR3: CASRLPGTGGVKYEQYF
V: TRBV28

CDR3: CASSILTGYSNQPQHF
V: TRBV19

CDR3: CASSLGQGDEAFF
V: TRBV6-6

CDR3: CASSEMRGQNQPQHF
V: TRBV6-1

CDR3: CASSLGDGGSYEQYF
V: TRBV5-1

CDR3: CASSLELAGFADTQYF
V: TRBV7-8

CDR3: CASSETGLGGNEQFF
V: TRBV2

CDR3: CSVEANEKLFF
V: TRBV20-1

CDR3: CASSRDRGNTGELFF
V: TRBV19

CDR3: CASTPGQVYNSPLHF
V: TRBV11-2